This T cell receptor (beta chain) was identified in a study of neoadjuvant anti-PD-1 for oral cavity cancer (dated by TCRdb to about 2021). Describing the broader study: Before undergoing curative-intent surgical resection, most patients got three to four biweekly nivolumab doses at 3 mg/kg. A fourth nivolumab dose was given around day 43 to patients without progression, and definitive surgical resection was performed in those patients on days 50-56. Patients with complete response, partial response or stable disease by RECIST 1.1 were defined as responders, whereas patients with progression were defined as non-responders. The parent correlative cohort had around 11 patients and a response rate of 30% to 35%.

For deep sequencing of PBMC libraries, mostly around 520 ng of input genomic DNA was used, and six replicates were run per sample. The immunoSEQ hsTCRbeta kit was used to prepare TCRbeta libraries, following the manufacturer's instructions. Sequencing of the completed libraries took place using an Illumina NovaSeq 6000 S4 flow cell after they had been pooled to roughly 2.9 nM. The paper's processing steps were these. The immunoSEQ Analyzer was used for raw data preprocessing and quality control. The analysis was restricted to productive rearrangements, with each unique CDR3 amino acid sequence defining a clonotype. Repertoire clonality was estimated as the Gini-Simpson index, which was calculated using the R package tcR. Gini indices were compared with Student's t test, and associations with tumor size change were assessed by Pearson correlation. TCRdb took this table from immuneACCESS and kept in-frame rearrangements with V and J called. Such tables lack part of the clones; where checked against another copy, unresolved V genes explain under half of the gap, and the rest is unexplained. V, J and clone size are those of that table, while D and trimming were read from the DNA. The sample table contains 73,000 or so clones; only one count was recorded for 70% to 90% of them. The top ten clonotypes cover around 3.7% of the sample.

At the junction V is shortened by 6 bases and J by 6 bases, with 11 bases in between. The CDR3 has 12 amino acids, counting the end cysteine and phenylalanine. Only the CDR3 region is kept as DNA, spanning 36 bases read in frame from base 1. As encoded in the germline V gene (reference sequence), CDR1 is MNHNY while CDR2 is SVGAGI. Beyond this particular receptor, the publication reports: Higher pretreatment blood Treg/Th17 ratios correlated with both higher pretreatment blood TCRbeta clonality and lower post-treatment tumor TCRbeta clonality. After neoadjuvant nivolumab, significantly higher T cell clonality (Gini index) was found within PBMCs in non-responders than in responders. The TCR analyses had only a few patients in each response group, and the authors called for validation in larger cohorts.

Concerning this clone itself: Its binding antigen is unknown. No qualities accompany the bases; no much larger clone lies one base away.

The time point label on this specimen signifies: after neoadjuvant nivolumab, at surgical resection. The patients had newly diagnosed stage II-IVA oral cavity squamous cell carcinoma and had not received any prior systemic or radiation treatment. The cohort was composed of patients with HPV-negative, locally advanced oral cavity squamous cell carcinoma. No culture maintenance or expansion was done, as the peripheral blood mononuclear cells went straight to analysis. Samples were obtained from a longitudinal correlative study of a single-arm phase II trial of neoadjuvant nivolumab in oral cavity squamous cell carcinoma. Genomic DNA-based TCRbeta sequencing was performed on subject-matched pre- and post-treatment PBMCs and tumors from three responders and three non-responders. Peripheral blood mononuclear cells were collected before nivolumab treatment and were collected again after treatment, at the time of surgery. The Maxwell RSC DNA from Cells kit was used to isolate genomic DNA from PBMCs.

The rearrangement combines TRBV6-6 with TRBJ1-1, with no reliable assignment of the D segment. The material was PBMCs, obtained after nivolumab (anti-PD-1) treatment. This TCR derives from a person between 40 and 79 years old with oral cavity squamous cell carcinoma. The DNA is TGTGCCAGCAGCTTGGACCGATCTGAAGCTTTCTTT. This yields the protein CASSLDRSEAFF.